A single sample is the source of the 25 T cell receptor beta chains below, sequenced in a study of blood T cells in healthy people across ages. Sample-barcoded 5' priming and a J-beta primer mix drove a second PCR of roughly 6 to 12 cycles. From the 5' RACE reads, TCRdb called clonotypes with MiXCR, one entry per CDR3 protein. The sample carries about 680,000 distinct CDR3 sequences, around 48% recorded once. Sequencing input: blood. All receptors derive from a woman aged 60-70 years in good health.

V usage is TRBV21-1 and J usage is TRBJ2-7; no check of the table's D call, TRBD1, against the DNA was made. TRBV21-1 is assigned pseudogene status. The length of the CDR3 is 16 residues. The CDR3 here is CASTAKVGHESYEQYF. In DNA, the CDR3 is TGTGCCAGCACCGCAAAGGTGGGACACGAATCCTACGAGCAGTACTTC.

This clonotype has only one observation. The rearrangement links TRBV15 to TRBJ2-7; 8 positions agree with TRBD2. CDR1 and CDR2 (germline): LNHNV, YYDKDF (reference sequence). The CDR3 runs to 16 residues. V lost 1 base, J lost 2 bases, and 7 bases stayed unmatched. CDR3: CATSRAKRETTYEQYF. CDR3 coding DNA: TGTGCCACCAGCAGAGCAAAGCGGGAGACCACCTACGAGCAGTACTTC.

This clonotype has just a few counts. The chain carries TRBV2 and TRBJ1-5, with D possibly matching TRBD1 (6 bases). The V and J ends lost 4 bases and 1 base respectively, with 11 bases between them. In germline, CDR1 is SNHLY, CDR2 FYNNEI. This CDR3 is 15 amino acids long. CDR3 protein: CASSAGHGSNQPQHF. DNA of the CDR3: TGTGCCAGCAGTGCGGGACATGGAAGCAATCAGCCCCAGCATTTT.

V and J are TRBV7-2 and TRBJ1-5; D might be TRBD1 (5 bases). The CDR3 runs to 15 residues. Germline CDR1 SGHTA, CDR2 FQGNSA. V lost 1 base and J lost 5, with 12 bases in between. The CDR3 sequence is CASSLDNGADQPQHF. CDR3 sequence (DNA): TGTGCCAGCAGCTTAGACAACGGGGCCGATCAGCCCCAGCATTTT.

For the CDR3, the DNA is TGTGCCAGCAGCCCTATAACAGGGGGGGGTGAGCAGTTCTTC. It is translated as CASSPITGGGEQFF. The chain recombines TRBV11-2 with TRBJ2-1, with D possibly matching TRBD1 (8 bases). Germline V gives CDR1 SGHAT, CDR2 FQNNGV. The CDR3 extends over 14 amino acids. Trimming took 5 bases from V and 9 from J, leaving 17 bases between them.

A few counts support this clonotype. The rearrangement uses TRBV7-2 and TRBJ2-7; TRBD2 might be the D (6 bases). Trimming stripped 5 bases from V and 5 bases from J, with 13 bases between. The CDR3 runs to 13 residues. Per germline, CDR1 SGHTA and CDR2 FQGNSA. The CDR3 reads CASSQLAAHEQYF. The CDR3, as DNA: TGTGCCAGCAGCCAACTAGCCGCCCACGAGCAGTACTTC.

Worth noting for this clonotype: This may be a read error, as it is one base from a much larger clone. The chain recombines TRBV28 with TRBJ2-5, with a weak D call TRBD1 (6 bases). This CDR3 region has 12 residues. V was cut by 10 bases and J by 2 bases, with 11 bases left in between. In germline, CDR1 is MDHEN, CDR2 SYDVKM. CDR3 amino acids: CATVQGQETQYF. CDR3 nucleotide sequence: TGTGCCACCGTGCAGGGGCAAGAGACCCAGTACTTC. Variable domain in full (rest from reference TRBV28 and TRBJ2-5): DVKVTQSSRYLVKRTGEKVFLECVQDMDHENMFWYRQDPGLGLRLIYFSYDVKMKEKGDIPEGYSVSREKKERFSLILESASTNQTSMYLCATVQGQETQYFGPGTRLLVL.

This chain connects TRBV6-2 or TRBV6-3 to TRBJ2-7; perhaps TRBD2 as D (5 bases). Trimming left V 7 bases short and J 3 bases short, with 13 bases between. CDR1 and CDR2 (germline): MNHEY, SVGEGT. The CDR3 runs 13 residues. The CDR3 loop reads CASNSGSVYEQYF. The CDR3 DNA sequence: TGTGCCAGCAACTCGGGATCCGTCTACGAGCAGTACTTC.

The CDR3 DNA follows: TGTGCCAGCAGTGAAAGTCCCCTCCTTGGCTACACCTTC. It encodes CASSESPLLGYTF. The chain carries TRBV2 and TRBJ1-2; D gene uncertain. Germline CDR1 SNHLY, CDR2 FYNNEI. V lost 2 bases and J lost 7, with 11 bases in between. This CDR3 is built from 13 residues.

The rearrangement joins TRBV28 to TRBJ2-6; 7 bases agree with TRBD1. V lost 6 bases, J lost 1 base, and 12 bases stayed unmatched. CDR3 length: 18 amino acids. Germline CDR1 reads MDHEN; CDR2 reads SYDVKM. The CDR3 region has the DNA TGTGCCAGCAGAGGATTGGAGACAGGGAAATCTGGGGCCAACGTCCTGACTTTC. Amino acids: CASRGLETGKSGANVLTF.

The V and J genes are TRBV18 and TRBJ2-7; 7 bases line up with TRBD2. Germline CDR1 and CDR2: KGHSH and LQKENI. The trim removed 2 bases at V and 2 bases at J, leaving 3 bases unmatched. The CDR3 spans 14 residues. CDR3 in amino acids: CASSPGGRPYEQYF. In DNA, the CDR3 is TGTGCCAGCTCACCAGGCGGGAGACCCTACGAGCAGTACTTC.

The table lists this clonotype with a count of one. DNA for the CDR3: TGTGCCATCAGGACGGGACAGGGATACACCGGGGAGCTGTTTTTT. This sequence encodes CAIRTGQGYTGELFF. The rearrangement joins TRBV10-3 to TRBJ2-2; the match to TRBD1 covers 9 bases. This CDR3 contains 15 residues. The V and J ends lost 6 bases and 3 bases, in that order; junction bases with no gene match: 5. The V gene's germline CDR1 is ENHRY and CDR2 SYGVKD.

This clonotype was observed many times. V is TRBV5-5 and J is TRBJ2-5, with D possibly being TRBD1 (5 bases). Germline assignment: CDR1 SGHKS and CDR2 YYEKEE (reference sequence). The CDR3 is 13 amino acids. Trimming took off 3 bases at V and 2 bases at J, with 8 bases between the two ends. The CDR3 sequence is CASSSQGQETQYF. CDR3 bases: TGTGCCAGCAGCTCCCAGGGACAAGAGACCCAGTACTTC.

The chain couples TRBV6-2 or TRBV6-3 to TRBJ2-7; 9 bases are a match to TRBD1. Germline values: CDR1 MNHEY, CDR2 SVGEGT. CDR3 length: 15 residues. Germline trimming cut 4 bases from V and 3 bases from J; bases unmatched to any gene: 7. CDR3 nucleotide sequence: TGTGCCAGCAGTTTTACCGGGACAGGGTTCTACGAGCAGTACTTC. It codes for CASSFTGTGFYEQYF.

The chain combines TRBV3-1 with TRBJ2-1; D may be TRBD1 (5 bases). CDR3 length: 13 residues. Between the trimmed V and J ends, which lost 3 bases and 9 bases, there was a span of 12 bases. In germline, CDR1 is LGHDT, CDR2 YNNKEL (reference sequence). CDR3 in amino acids: CASSQEPQGEQFF. The CDR3 nucleotides are TGTGCCAGCAGCCAGGAGCCTCAGGGTGAGCAGTTCTTC.

This clonotype has at least ten counts. CDR3 DNA: TGTGCCAGCAGAACCGGGCGCGTAGGAGATACGCAGTATTTT. Translation gives CASRTGRVGDTQYF. This rearrangement joins TRBV28 to TRBJ2-3; D is unresolved. Looked up from germline, CDR1 is MDHEN and CDR2 is SYDVKM. Trimming removed 6 bases from V and 5 bases from J, with 15 bases in between. The CDR3 spans 14 residues.

This clonotype was counted only a few times. This sequence joins TRBV5-6 and TRBJ2-1; a weak D match, TRBD1 (6 bases). The length of the CDR3 is 15 residues. The ends were cut back, 0 bases at V and 6 bases at J, with 13 bases in the middle. Germline V gene sequence: CDR1 SGHDT, CDR2 YYEEEE. In DNA form, the CDR3 reads TGTGCCAGCAGCTTGGGGATGAGAGGGGGCAATGAGCAGTTCTTC. It translates to CASSLGMRGGNEQFF. Drawing the rest from reference TRBV5-6 and TRBJ2-1, the complete variable domain is DAGVTQSPTHLIKTRGQQVTLRCSPKSGHDTVSWYQQALGQGPQFIFQYYEEEERQRGNFPDRFSGHQFPNYSSELNVNALLLGDSALYLCASSLGMRGGNEQFFGPGTRLTVL.

Many counts were recorded for this clonotype. The gene calls are TRBV2 and TRBJ2-4; weak D call: TRBD1 (6 bases). There are 15 residues in the CDR3. V was trimmed by 9 bases and J by 2 bases, leaving 17 bases between them. Germline lookup yields CDR1 SNHLY and CDR2 FYNNEI. This CDR3 reads CASKGTYPTKNIQYF. CDR3 bases: TGTGCCAGTAAGGGGACATACCCCACCAAAAACATTCAGTACTTC.

This clonotype came up a few times. V and J are TRBV9 and TRBJ2-5; TRBD2 agrees at 12 bases. There are 17 residues in the CDR3. Germline trimming cut 3 bases from V and 0 bases from J; bases unmatched to any gene: 6. The germline gives CDR1 SGDLS, CDR2 YYNGEE. This chain's CDR3 is CASSDDRLAGDQETQYF. For the CDR3, the DNA is TGTGCCAGCAGCGACGATCGACTAGCGGGAGACCAAGAGACCCAGTACTTC.

This chain links TRBV6-2 or TRBV6-3 with TRBJ2-7, with 14 bases lining up with TRBD2. Germline V CDR1 and CDR2: MNHEY, SVGEGT. This CDR3 has 23 residues. J gave up 3 bases and V 6 bases, and 28 bases lay outside the gene matches. DNA for the CDR3: TGTGCCAGCAGGCCTCTACCGGGACTAGCGGGAGACCGGCGATCCGCGACTAACTACGAGCAGTACTTC. This translates into CASRPLPGLAGDRRSATNYEQYF.

This clonotype was counted only a few times. The chain carries TRBV5-1 and TRBJ2-7, with D hard to call. CDR3 length: 15 amino acids. Germline loops: CDR1 SGHRS, CDR2 YFSETQ. The germline V and J ends were trimmed by 0 bases and 2 bases, with 12 bases remaining between them. The CDR3 coding sequence is TGCGCCAGCAGCTTGGGCGGTACGTCCACCTACGAGCAGTACTTC. Translating it yields CASSLGGTSTYEQYF.

This clonotype has only a few counts. The rearrangement joins TRBV9 to TRBJ1-6, with TRBD1 matching 7 bases. CDR3 length: 15 residues. With 6 bases clipped from V and 6 bases from J, the junction kept 9 bases outside the gene matches. The V gene's germline CDR1 is SGDLS and CDR2 YYNGEE. CDR3 region: CASTPGQTVNSPLHF. The CDR3 coding sequence is TGTGCCAGCACGCCGGGACAGACAGTTAATTCACCCCTCCACTTT.

As DNA, the CDR3 is TGCAGTGCTAGAGGTAGCGGGAGTGCATATGAGCAGTTCTTC. Translated: CSARGSGSAYEQFF. The rearrangement joins TRBV20-1 to TRBJ2-1; TRBD2 matches 9 bases. Germline CDR1 and CDR2: DFQATT and SNEGSKA (reference sequence). The CDR3 has 14 amino acids. After removal of 1 base from V and 8 bases from J, the junction contained 6 bases not matched to a gene.

This rearrangement joins TRBV2 to TRBJ2-1, with 7 bases aligning to TRBD2. The J segment lost 5 bases and the V segment lost 3 bases, leaving 7 bases of the junction unmatched. Germline CDR1 reads SNHLY; CDR2 reads FYNNEI. The CDR3 covers 15 residues. CDR3 DNA: TGTGCCAGCAGTGACTGGGGAGGGAGAAACAATGAGCAGTTCTTC. This codes for CASSDWGGRNNEQFF.

The CDR3 is CASTLGQGAEQYF. In nucleotides, the CDR3 is TGTGCCAGCACCTTAGGACAGGGGGCCGAGCAGTACTTC. The chain links TRBV12-3 or TRBV12-4 to TRBJ2-7, with 11 bases aligning to TRBD1. CDR3 size: 13 residues. Trimming cost V 7 bases and J 6 bases; bases outside gene matches: 5.